This T cell receptor beta chain was obtained from a study of T cells in Graves' hyperthyroidism and ophthalmopathy. Across the whole study: Any treatment followed the collection of peripheral blood at initial diagnosis. Broader study findings: Also found in blood were most expanded thyroid clonotypes above 0.001. Ophthalmopathy and stable hyperthyroidism were told apart by a 13 V-J model.

The V gene end was trimmed by 4 bases and the J gene end by 1 base; junction bases not matched to a gene: 10. The germline V gene encodes CDR1 GTSNPN and CDR2 SVGIG (reference sequence). This CDR3 has 16 residues. Uncontrolled infection, other autoimmune disease, pregnancy or lactation barred patients from enrollment. The investigators amplified TCR beta CDR3 regions from RNA transcripts. Using the HTBI primer set, a first-round RT-PCR was run on the TCR CDR3. TCRdb itself ran the multiplex PCR reads through MiXCR, one entry per CDR3 protein. This sample yields some 600,000 distinct CDR3 sequences, of which over 11% are seen a single time; more than 5% belongs to the top ten. This clonotype was observed a handful of times. Its antigen is currently unknown.

The sequence was obtained from a woman between 25 and 40 years old with Graves' hyperthyroidism that later progressed to Graves' ophthalmopathy. The sample comprised blood. V usage is TRBV30 and J usage is TRBJ1-2; 9 bases align to TRBD1. The CDR3 DNA is TGTGCCTGGAACGCCGGGACAGGGTTCATTAACTATGGCTACACCTTC. Protein sequence: CAWNAGTGFINYGYTF.